Below are 29 T cell receptor beta chains sequenced from a single sample in a study of shared clonotypes between healthy human individuals. Sequencing was performed with immunoSEQ multiplex PCR; in TCRdb, only in-frame clones are kept and a portion is missing. In the table there are some 600,000 clones, about 96% of which are singletons. Naive CD8 populations comprised CD45RO-negative cells positively selected for CCR7, excluding terminally differentiated effector memory CD45RA+ cells. The sequencing input was naive CD8+ T cells sorted from blood. The source is a woman in her 30s in good health.

This chain joins TRBV6-5 and TRBJ1-4; no reliable D call. CDR3 length: 14 amino acids. Deletions cut 5 bases from V and 4 bases from J, with 11 bases between. Germline lookup yields CDR1 MNHEY and CDR2 SVGAGI. The CDR3 nucleotides read TGTGCCAGCAGTGAACAGCGGTTTAATGAAAAACTGTTTTTT. Translated: CASSEQRFNEKLFF.

J is TRBJ2-3 and V is TRBV19; D not certain. Trimming pared 3 bases from V and 3 bases from J, leaving 13 bases between. The CDR3 length is 15 residues. Germline assignment: CDR1 LNHDA and CDR2 SQIVND (reference sequence). The CDR3 loop is CASSIAGVGTDTQYF. Written as DNA, the CDR3 is TGTGCCAGTAGTATTGCCGGAGTTGGTACAGATACGCAGTATTTT.

CDR3 coding DNA: TGCAGCGTTGAAGGGGACAGGGGATCACATGAGCAGTTCTTC. Protein sequence: CSVEGDRGSHEQFF. The rearrangement uses TRBV29-1 and TRBJ2-1, with 10 bases that match TRBD1. The CDR3 has 14 amino acids. Trimming cost V 1 base and J 8 bases; bases outside gene matches: 5. Germline lookup yields CDR1 SQVTM and CDR2 ANQGSEA.

The rearrangement uses TRBV28 and TRBJ2-5, with 8 bases identical to TRBD2. Germline CDR1 is MDHEN and CDR2 is SYDVKM. The V segment lost 4 bases and the J segment 3 bases; nucleotides outside the gene matches: 10. The CDR3 contains 16 residues. The CDR3 nucleotides read TGTGCCAGCAGTTACCCTTTTCCAGCGGGAGAAGAGACCCAGTACTTC. The encoded protein is CASSYPFPAGEETQYF.

V is TRBV12-5 and J is TRBJ1-1; D is undetermined. CDR1 is LGHNT and CDR2 is FRNRAP in the germline V gene. The CDR3 spans 14 residues. Trimming pared 3 bases from V and 1 base from J, leaving 9 bases between. CDR3 nucleotides: TGTGCTAGTGGTTTTGGAGGGCCGAACACTGAAGCTTTCTTT. This codes for CASGFGGPNTEAFF.

The chain employs TRBV28 and TRBJ1-2; 7 bases are shared with TRBD1. Germline lookup yields CDR1 MDHEN and CDR2 SYDVKM. Trimming at V came to 4 bases and at J to 3 bases, leaving 8 bases not matched to a gene. This CDR3 spans 15 amino acids. CDR3 in DNA: TGTGCCAGCAGTTCTGACAGGGAACCCTACTATGGCTACACCTTC. It translates to CASSSDREPYYGYTF.

The gene calls are TRBV9 and TRBJ2-5; no firm D call. Germline V gene sequence: CDR1 SGDLS, CDR2 YYNGEE. The V end was cut by 0 bases, the J end by 4 bases, with 13 bases between. This CDR3 comprises 15 residues. The CDR3 bases are TGTGCCAGCAGCGTAGAGGTCTCTGTTGGAGAGACCCAGTACTTC. It yields the protein CASSVEVSVGETQYF.

The V call is TRBV27, the J call TRBJ2-7; weak D call: TRBD1 (5 bases). Per germline, CDR1 MNHEY and CDR2 SMNVEV (reference sequence). Trimming pared 1 base from V and 2 bases from J, leaving 9 bases between. This CDR3 region has 14 residues. The CDR3 sequence is CASSLYQGAYEQYF. The CDR3 DNA reads as TGTGCCAGCAGTTTATACCAAGGGGCCTACGAGCAGTACTTC.

The chain links TRBV7-8 to TRBJ2-7; TRBD1 agrees at 9 bases. The CDR3 sequence is 14 residues long. Germline CDR1 is SGHVS and CDR2 is FQNEAQ. Trimming cost V 5 bases and J 6 bases; bases outside gene matches: 8. The CDR3 loop is CASSLGTGPSEQYF. The CDR3 DNA is TGTGCCAGCAGCCTGGGGACAGGGCCTAGCGAGCAGTACTTC.

With regard to this clone: The sample holds other DNA sequences that translate to the same CDR3. This chain's CDR3 is CASSPTPYEQYF. In DNA, the CDR3 is TGTGCCAGCAGCCCAACCCCCTACGAGCAGTACTTC. This chain links TRBV7-9 with TRBJ2-7; D uncertain. The CDR3 runs 12 residues. V was cut by 5 bases and J by 2 bases, with 7 bases left in between. Germline lookup yields CDR1 SEHNR and CDR2 FQNEAQ (reference sequence).

The chain joins TRBV7-8 to TRBJ1-5; maybe TRBD1 (5 bases). Trimming removed 0 bases at V and 1 base at J, with 7 bases between. This CDR3 has 15 amino acids. The V gene's germline CDR1 is SGHVS and CDR2 FQNEAQ. CDR3 DNA: TGTGCCAGCAGCTTAGCCAGGGCGAGCAATCAGCCCCAGCATTTT. Amino acid sequence: CASSLARASNQPQHF.

The V gene is TRBV2, the J gene TRBJ1-4; a possible D gene is TRBD1 (5 bases). The CDR3 runs 15 residues. The V end was cut by 7 bases, the J end by 5 bases, with 17 bases between. Germline assignment: CDR1 SNHLY and CDR2 FYNNEI. The CDR3 reads CASIPGDGENEKLFF. The CDR3 nucleotides read TGTGCCAGCATTCCCGGGGACGGAGAGAATGAAAAACTGTTTTTT.

The chain has TRBV5-6 and TRBJ2-1; D remains ambiguous. The ends were cut back, 4 bases at V and 7 bases at J, with 9 bases in the middle. This CDR3 is 12 amino acids long. Germline V lookup: CDR1 SGHDT, CDR2 YYEEEE. The CDR3 DNA sequence: TGTGCCAGCAGCACCCTAGGGAATGAGCAGTTCTTC. Protein sequence: CASSTLGNEQFF.

V gene TRBV28 combines with J gene TRBJ1-5; no clear D gene. Germline V lookup: CDR1 MDHEN, CDR2 SYDVKM. V was shortened by 1 base and J by 2 bases, with 9 bases between the two germline ends. This CDR3 has 15 amino acids. Here the CDR3 DNA reads TGTGCCAGCAGTTTATTAGCAGATGGCAATCAGCCCCAGCATTTT. Its translation is CASSLLADGNQPQHF.

This chain connects TRBV2 to TRBJ1-3; no reliable D call. Trimming removed 0 bases from V and 1 base from J, with 16 bases in between. Looked up from germline, CDR1 is SNHLY and CDR2 is FYNNEI. The CDR3 covers 18 residues. The CDR3 region has the DNA TGTGCCAGCAGTGAAGCCGACCCCCACAGCGAATCTGGAAACACCATATATTTT. It encodes CASSEADPHSESGNTIYF.

The rearrangement links TRBV5-8 to TRBJ1-3; the D is unclear. V lost 5 bases and J 0 bases, leaving 15 bases between the germline ends. The germline gives CDR1 SGHTS, CDR2 YDEGEE. The CDR3 has 16 residues. In nucleotides, the CDR3 is TGTGCCAGCAGTTCCATGAGCAGCCACTCTGGAAACACCATATATTTT. Translating gives CASSSMSSHSGNTIYF.

On this clone itself: The sample holds other DNA sequences that translate to the same CDR3. The V and J genes are TRBV9 and TRBJ2-7, with a weak D call TRBD1 (6 bases). V was cut by 0 bases and J by 6 bases, with 7 bases left in between. CDR1 and CDR2 from the germline V gene are SGDLS and YYNGEE. The CDR3 runs to 12 residues. The DNA of the CDR3 is TGTGCCAGCAGCGTAGGAGGGGGCGAGCAGTACTTC. Encoded protein: CASSVGGGEQYF.

The chain carries TRBV5-6 and TRBJ1-6; 8 bases align to TRBD1. Germline CDR1 is SGHDT and CDR2 is YYEEEE. Losses at the gene ends were 3 bases for V and 9 bases for J; bases not matched to a gene: 5. CDR3 length equals 14 residues. The CDR3: CASSSRTGFSPLHF. CDR3 DNA: TGTGCCAGCAGCTCACGGACAGGGTTTTCACCCCTCCACTTT. Complete variable domain (other parts from reference TRBV5-6 and TRBJ1-6): DAGVTQSPTHLIKTRGQQVTLRCSPKSGHDTVSWYQQALGQGPQFIFQYYEEEERQRGNFPDRFSGHQFPNYSSELNVNALLLGDSALYLCASSSRTGFSPLHFGNGTRLTVT.

The chain has TRBV19 and TRBJ2-7; a weak D match, TRBD2 (5 bases). The CDR3 covers 15 residues. V lost 8 bases to trimming and J lost 0 bases, with 17 bases between them. Per the germline V gene, CDR1 is LNHDA and CDR2 is SQIVND (reference sequence). CDR3: CASARGAASSYEQYF. In nucleotides, the CDR3 is TGTGCCAGTGCCCGAGGAGCGGCTAGCTCCTACGAGCAGTACTTC.

This clone has just one count. The chain uses TRBV7-9 and TRBJ2-7; 10 bases match TRBD2. Looked up from germline, CDR1 is SEHNR and CDR2 is FQNEAQ (reference sequence). The CDR3 loop spans 15 amino acids. Trimming cost V 5 bases and J 3 bases; bases outside gene matches: 7. The CDR3 region has the DNA TGTGCCAGCAGCGCCCCTAGCGGGGGTATCTACGAGCAGTACTTC. This encodes CASSAPSGGIYEQYF.

Regarding this clone: Other DNA sequences of this sample code for an identical CDR3. The chain recombines TRBV11-2 with TRBJ2-1; no clear D. The CDR3 spans 12 residues. V lost 1 base to trimming and J lost 8 bases, with 6 bases between them. Germline CDR1 and CDR2: SGHAT and FQNNGV. Here the CDR3 DNA reads TGTGCCAGCAGCTTAGTAGGAGATGAGCAGTTCTTC. Protein sequence: CASSLVGDEQFF.

This chain links TRBV10-3 with TRBJ2-7, with D possibly TRBD1 on 6 matching bases. The CDR3 is 13 amino acids. V was cut by 10 bases and J by 7 bases, with 20 bases left in between. Germline V gene sequence: CDR1 ENHRY, CDR2 SYGVKD. DNA for the CDR3: TGTGCCACCGCACCACAGACCGACAGGGAGCAGTACTTC. It yields the protein CATAPQTDREQYF.

The chain is built from TRBV20-1 and TRBJ2-5; D is unresolved. The CDR3 length is 9 residues. Trimming cost V 7 bases and J 5 bases, with 5 bases left between them. Germline V lookup: CDR1 DFQATT, CDR2 SNEGSKA (reference sequence). CDR3 sequence (DNA): TGCAGTGTGGCGGAGACCCAGTACTTC. Encoded protein: CSVAETQYF.

The V call is TRBV2, the J call TRBJ1-5, with TRBD1 identical over 8 bases. CDR1 is SNHLY, CDR2 FYNNEI, per germline. The trim removed 4 bases at V and 0 bases at J, leaving 11 bases unmatched. This CDR3 region has 18 residues. CDR3 nucleotide sequence: TGTGCCAGCAGTGGGATGACAGGGGAGGCTTATAGCAATCAGCCCCAGCATTTT. It encodes CASSGMTGEAYSNQPQHF.

The V gene is TRBV28, the J gene TRBJ2-1; TRBD1 agrees at 9 bases. The CDR3 is made up of 15 amino acids. CDR1 is MDHEN, CDR2 SYDVKM, per germline. Germline trimming cut 6 bases from V and 10 bases from J; bases unmatched to any gene: 13. CDR3 sequence: CASSRDRVGVGEQFF. The CDR3 bases are TGTGCCAGCAGCAGGGACAGGGTAGGGGTCGGGGAGCAGTTCTTC.

The chain has TRBV27 and TRBJ1-3; D is uncertain. From germline, CDR1 is MNHEY and CDR2 SMNVEV (reference sequence). Between the trimmed V and J ends, which lost 4 bases and 3 bases, there was a span of 7 bases. The CDR3 spans 13 residues. This chain's CDR3 is CASSSRVGNTIYF. The CDR3 DNA follows: TGTGCCAGCAGTTCCCGGGTTGGAAACACCATATATTTT.

The chain uses TRBV18 and TRBJ2-7; D could derive from TRBD1 or TRBD2 (5 bases each). Germline V gene lookup returns CDR1 KGHSH and CDR2 LQKENI. The V gene lost 7 bases and the J gene lost 5 bases, with 15 bases spanning the gap. This CDR3 comprises 13 residues. CDR3 protein: CASFTPGAHEQYF. The DNA for the CDR3 is TGTGCCAGCTTTACACCCGGGGCCCACGAGCAGTACTTC. Looking up the rest from reference TRBV18 and TRBJ2-7 gives the full variable domain: NAGVMQNPRHLVRRRGQEARLRCSPMKGHSHVYWYRQLPEEGLKFMVYLQKENIIDESGMPKERFSAEFPKEGPSILRIQQVVRGDSAAYFCASFTPGAHEQYFGPGTRLTVT.

This chain connects TRBV7-9 to TRBJ1-1; D is ambiguous. CDR3 length: 13 amino acids. V lost 5 bases to trimming and J lost 1 base, with 8 bases between them. The germline gives CDR1 SEHNR, CDR2 FQNEAQ (reference sequence). This CDR3 reads CASSPVPNTEAFF. The CDR3 region has the DNA TGTGCCAGCAGCCCGGTTCCGAACACTGAAGCTTTCTTT.

This chain links TRBV28 with TRBJ1-2, with 8 bases that match TRBD1. The V gene's germline CDR1 is MDHEN and CDR2 SYDVKM. CDR3 length equals 14 residues. With V trimmed by 1 base and J by 7 bases, 5 bases remained unmatched. The CDR3 spells CASSLFRTGIGYTF. The DNA of the CDR3 is TGTGCCAGCAGTTTATTCCGGACAGGGATTGGCTACACCTTC.